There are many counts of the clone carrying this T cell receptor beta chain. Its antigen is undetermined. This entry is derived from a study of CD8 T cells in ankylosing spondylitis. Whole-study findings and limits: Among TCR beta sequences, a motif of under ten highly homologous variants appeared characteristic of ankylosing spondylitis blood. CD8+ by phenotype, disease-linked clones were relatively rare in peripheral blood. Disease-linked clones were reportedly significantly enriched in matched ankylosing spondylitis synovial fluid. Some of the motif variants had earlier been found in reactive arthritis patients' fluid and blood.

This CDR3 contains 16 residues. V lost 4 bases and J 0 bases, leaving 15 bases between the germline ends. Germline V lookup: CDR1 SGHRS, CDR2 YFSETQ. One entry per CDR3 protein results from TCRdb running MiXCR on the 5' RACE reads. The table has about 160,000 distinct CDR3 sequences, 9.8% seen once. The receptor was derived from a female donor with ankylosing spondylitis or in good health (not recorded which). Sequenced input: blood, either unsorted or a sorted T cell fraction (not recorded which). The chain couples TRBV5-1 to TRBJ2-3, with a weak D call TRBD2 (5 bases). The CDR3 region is CASSPEGGSSTDTQYF. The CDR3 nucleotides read TGCGCCAGCAGCCCCGAGGGCGGTTCCAGCACAGATACGCAGTATTTT.